These 26 T cell receptor beta chains were all obtained from the same sample, sequenced in a study. TCRdb re-called the 5' RACE reads through MiXCR, storing one row per CDR3 protein. The table includes around 10,000 distinct CDR3 sequences, 17% detected once. Cells sorted as Tregs were CD4+, CD25+ and CD127-/low. The sequenced material came from Tregs sorted from a lymph node. These receptors came from a female donor with breast cancer.

This clonotype counts as medium-sized (0.01 to 0.1%). J is TRBJ2-7 and V is TRBV5-1, with D perhaps TRBD1 or TRBD2 (5 bases each). The CDR3 covers 15 residues. V dropped 4 bases and J dropped 1 base, with 15 bases sitting between them. CDR1 and CDR2 (germline): SGHRS, YFSETQ. CDR3 coding DNA: TGCGCCAGCAGCAAGACTACAGGCGTTTCCTACGAGCAGTACTTC. Translation: CASSKTTGVSYEQYF.

This clonotype has a count of ten or more. A much larger clone lies one base from this, so it may be a read error. This CDR3 is missing its conserved last phenylalanine or tryptophan, likely due to a read error. The chain has TRBV29-1 and TRBJ1-1; 7 bases fit TRBD1. The CDR3 is 13 residues long. The ends lost 7 bases at V and 4 bases at J; junction bases unmatched: 9. Germline values: CDR1 SQVTM, CDR2 ANQGSEA. The CDR3 nucleotides read TGCAGCGCTGACAGGGACGGGGGCACTGAAGCTTTCCTT. Translating it yields CSADRDGGTEAFL.

This clonotype was observed at least ten times. The chain couples TRBV12-3 or TRBV12-4 to TRBJ2-1, with 8 bases that match TRBD2. Trimming removed 2 bases from V and 5 bases from J; junction bases left unmatched: 14. This CDR3 spans 18 amino acids. In DNA form, the CDR3 reads TGTGCCAGCAGTTTAACCCATATCAGCGGGAGCACCCACAATGAGCAGTTCTTC. Amino acids: CASSLTHISGSTHNEQFF.

A note on this clonotype: A clone one base away is much larger, so this may be a read error. V and J are TRBV5-1 and TRBJ2-3; D remains ambiguous. CDR1 is SGHRS, CDR2 YFSETQ, per germline. This CDR3 is built from 12 residues. The CDR3 sequence is CTSSLETDTQYF. Here the CDR3 DNA reads TGCACCAGCAGCTTGGAAACCGATACGCAGTATTTT.

Remarks on this clonotype: One end of the junction does not line up with germline, which may come from a read error. The rearrangement links TRBV7-2 to TRBJ1-5; D call uncertain. The CDR3 consists of 13 residues. The germline CDR1 and CDR2 sequences are SGHTA and FQGNSA. CDR3 in amino acids: CASSFERKQPQHF. The CDR3, as DNA: TGTGCCAGCAGCTTCGAACGCAAGCAGCCCCAGCATTTT.

This clonotype was seen repeatedly, ten times or more. This may come from a read error, since a much larger clone is one base off. The chain couples TRBV5-6 to TRBJ1-3; unclear D gene. Looked up from germline, CDR1 is SGHDT and CDR2 is YYEEEE. V lost 0 bases and J lost 0, with 4 bases in between. The CDR3 length is 14 residues. CDR3 sequence reads: CASSLVGSGNTIYF. The DNA for the CDR3 is TGTGCCAGCAGCTTGGTGGGCTCTGGAAACACCATATATTTT.

This clonotype is labeled medium-sized (0.01 to 0.1%). The V gene is TRBV6-5, the J gene TRBJ1-1, with 7 bases matching TRBD1. Germline V gene sequence: CDR1 MNHEY, CDR2 SVGAGI. This CDR3 is 13 amino acids long. With V trimmed by 6 bases and J by 7 bases, 8 bases remained unmatched. The CDR3 sequence is CASRPGTANEAFF. The CDR3, as DNA: TGTGCCAGCAGACCTGGGACAGCTAATGAAGCTTTCTTT.

By share, this clonotype counts as medium-sized. J is TRBJ1-2 and V is TRBV20-1; D unclear. There are 12 residues in the CDR3. Trimming cost V 1 base and J 2 bases, with 5 bases left between them. Germline V gene data show CDR1 as DFQATT and CDR2 as SNEGSKA (reference sequence). The CDR3 DNA reads TGCAGTGCTAGAGCGGGGAACTATGGCTACACCTTC. Encoded protein: CSARAGNYGYTF.

This clonotype came up a few times. This clone may be a read error of a much larger clone one base away. V is TRBV20-1 and J is TRBJ2-7; D could derive from TRBD1 or TRBD2 (6 bases each). The CDR3 has 12 residues. V lost 5 bases to trimming and J lost 4 bases, with 12 bases between them. Germline V lookup: CDR1 DFQATT, CDR2 SNEGSKA (reference sequence). The CDR3 nucleotides read TGCAGTGCTTCCCGGGGGCGGTACGAGCAGTACTTC. Its protein is CSASRGRYEQYF.

This clonotype was picked up many times. In DNA, the CDR3 is TGTGCCAGCAGCTTAGGGAGGAGGACGGGGTCACCCCTCCACTTT. The encoded protein is CASSLGRRTGSPLHF. The genes are TRBV11-2 and TRBJ1-6; D ambiguous. Germline V CDR1 and CDR2: SGHAT, FQNNGV. CDR3 size: 15 residues. The germline V and J ends were trimmed by 1 base and 10 bases, with 14 bases remaining between them.

This clonotype was observed at least ten times. The chain joins TRBV10-3 to TRBJ1-5, with D possibly matching TRBD2 (5 bases). Matching the DNA end better, TRBJ2-3 makes the J call doubtful. Germline V lookup: CDR1 ENHRY, CDR2 SYGVKD. The CDR3 length is 13 residues. This CDR3 is CAIRSGSNQPQYF. In nucleotides, the CDR3 is TGTGCCATCCGGAGCGGTAGCAATCAGCCCCAGTATTTT.

This clonotype qualifies as medium-sized. J is TRBJ1-3 and V is TRBV12-3 or TRBV12-4; D unresolved. The CDR3 has 14 residues. Trimming cost V 6 bases and J 0 bases, with 9 bases left between them. The CDR3 loop reads CASRPSGSGNTIYF. The DNA for the CDR3 is TGTGCCAGCAGACCCTCTGGCTCTGGAAACACCATATATTTT.

In regard to this clonotype: Just one base apart from a much larger clone, this may be a read error. This sequence joins TRBV5-1 and TRBJ1-3, with a tentative D call TRBD1 (6 bases). This CDR3 spans 15 amino acids. Per the germline V gene, CDR1 is SGHRS and CDR2 is YFSETQ. With 5 bases removed from V and 1 base from J, the gap between germline ends came to 13 bases. The CDR3 DNA is TGCGCCAGCAGATTAGATCAGGGGTCTGGAAACACCATATATTTT. As protein: CASRLDQGSGNTIYF.

This clonotype has ten or more counts. The chain joins TRBV5-1 to TRBJ1-1; 8 nucleotides match TRBD1. The J segment lost 5 bases and the V segment lost 3 bases, leaving 12 bases of the junction unmatched. Germline V gene lookup returns CDR1 SGHRS and CDR2 YFSETQ. The CDR3 sequence is 16 residues long. DNA for the CDR3: TGCGCCAGCAGCTCCCAACCTGGACAGGGAAAAACTGAAGCTTTCTTT. Its translation is CASSSQPGQGKTEAFF.

This clonotype was seen just once. One base away lies a much larger clone, so this may be a sequencing read error. Likely a read error: the CDR3 ends without its conserved phenylalanine or tryptophan. This sequence joins TRBV5-1 and TRBJ2-7; a possible D gene is TRBD1 (6 bases). Trimming left V 1 base short and J 7 bases short, with 18 bases between. Germline CDR1 SGHRS, CDR2 YFSETQ. The CDR3 is 15 amino acids. CDR3 region: CASSLSVPGTGEQYS. In nucleotides, the CDR3 is TGCGCCAGCAGCTTGTCGGTTCCGGGTACAGGGGAGCAGTACTCC.

The chain has TRBV2 and TRBJ2-5; 10 positions match TRBD2. Germline CDR1 is SNHLY and CDR2 is FYNNEI. This CDR3 spans 14 amino acids. V lost 6 bases, J lost 5 bases, and 6 bases stayed unmatched. The CDR3 here is CASSLAGAVETQYF. CDR3 DNA sequence: TGTGCCAGCAGCCTAGCGGGAGCTGTTGAGACCCAGTACTTC. The variable domain in full, completed from reference TRBV2 and TRBJ2-5, reads EPEVTQTPSHQVTQMGQEVILRCVPISNHLYFYWYRQILGQKVEFLVSFYNNEISEKSEIFDDQFSVERPDGSNFTLKIRSTKLEDSAMYFCASSLAGAVETQYFGPGTRLLVL.

V gene TRBV24-1 combines with J gene TRBJ2-1; D gene uncertain. Germline V gives CDR1 KGHDR, CDR2 SFDVKD. V lost 5 bases to trimming and J lost 8 bases, with 9 bases between them. The CDR3 is made up of 12 amino acids. This CDR3 reads CATSATHHEQFF. The CDR3 bases are TGTGCCACCAGTGCTACCCATCATGAGCAGTTCTTC.

This clonotype came up many times. The V gene is TRBV1, the J gene TRBJ1-3; TRBD1, as called in the table, went unchecked against the DNA. TRBV1 corresponds to a pseudogene. The CDR3 totals 13 residues. This CDR3 reads CTSSWDSGNTIYF. The CDR3 DNA reads as TGCACCAGCAGCTGGGACAGTGGAAACACCATATATTTT.

This clonotype appeared many times. This chain joins TRBV7-8 and TRBJ2-1; perhaps TRBD2 as D (5 bases). The V end was cut by 7 bases, the J end by 0 bases, with 16 bases between. CDR3 length: 16 amino acids. The germline V gene encodes CDR1 SGHVS and CDR2 FQNEAQ. In DNA form, the CDR3 reads TGTGCCAGCACCTTCAGAGGGATGAGCTCCTACAATGAGCAGTTCTTC. It codes for CASTFRGMSSYNEQFF.

This clonotype was seen only a few times. The chain links TRBV4-1 to TRBJ2-3; 8 nucleotides align to TRBD1. The CDR3 sequence is 16 residues long. Germline CDR1 reads MGHRA; CDR2 reads YSYEKL. Trimming removed 6 bases from V and 4 bases from J; junction bases left unmatched: 12. The CDR3 DNA follows: TGCGCCAGCAGTCCCGGACAGACAGGGGTTCCAGATACGCAGTATTTT. It translates to CASSPGQTGVPDTQYF.

By sample share, this clonotype is medium-sized. The chain links TRBV20-1 to TRBJ2-3; D remains unclear. Trimming pared 0 bases from V and 4 bases from J, leaving 8 bases between. The germline CDR1 and CDR2 sequences are DFQATT and SNEGSKA (reference sequence). This CDR3 comprises 13 residues. The CDR3 DNA follows: TGCAGTGCTAGAGAGGGGTTCTCAGATACGCAGTATTTT. Translated, it gives CSAREGFSDTQYF.

In its sample, this clonotype is medium-sized. The chain recombines TRBV5-1 with TRBJ2-7; the D call may be TRBD1 or TRBD2 (6 bases each). Germline CDR1 reads SGHRS; CDR2 reads YFSETQ. Trimming took 6 bases from V and 6 from J, leaving 16 bases between them. CDR3 length: 13 amino acids. DNA for the CDR3: TGCGCCAGCAACGGGCCGGGGGCCGGCGAGCAGTACTTC. This codes for CASNGPGAGEQYF.

There are many counts of this clonotype. The chain recombines TRBV20-1 with TRBJ2-1; a possible D gene is TRBD2 (6 bases). The V gene lost 6 bases and the J gene lost 7 bases, with 22 bases spanning the gap. The CDR3 totals 15 residues. From germline, CDR1 is DFQATT and CDR2 SNEGSKA (reference sequence). This CDR3 is CSATKTRVSVNEQFF. The CDR3 region has the DNA TGCAGTGCCACAAAGACTAGAGTCAGCGTAAATGAGCAGTTCTTC.

Ten or more counts support this clonotype. The chain links TRBV5-1 to TRBJ2-1; D ambiguous. Per germline, CDR1 SGHRS and CDR2 YFSETQ. The V gene lost 0 bases and the J gene lost 2 bases, with 9 bases spanning the gap. The CDR3 has 15 residues. In nucleotides, the CDR3 is TGCGCCAGCAGCTTGGCCGAGGTAGCCTACAATGAGCAGTTCTTC. Translating gives CASSLAEVAYNEQFF. Complete variable domain (other parts from reference TRBV5-1 and TRBJ2-1): KAGVTQTPRYLIKTRGQQVTLSCSPISGHRSVSWYQQTPGQGLQFLFEYFSETQRNKGNFPGRFSGRQFSNSRSEMNVSTLELGDSALYLCASSLAEVAYNEQFFGPGTRLTVL.

CDR3 loop: CASSPGQDTDTQYF. The CDR3 region has the DNA TGTGCCAGCTCACCTGGACAGGACACAGATACGCAGTATTTT. The V and J genes are TRBV18 and TRBJ2-3; TRBD1 matches at 7 bases. From germline, CDR1 is KGHSH and CDR2 LQKENI. Trimming took 3 bases from V and 2 from J; bases not matched to a gene: 2. CDR3 length: 14 residues.

By share, this clonotype ranks as medium-sized. This chain links TRBV5-1 with TRBJ2-3; D possibly matches TRBD1 or TRBD2 (5 bases each). Trimming shortened V by 7 bases and J by 3 bases, and 15 bases separated the two germline ends. Looked up from germline, CDR1 is SGHRS and CDR2 is YFSETQ. CDR3 size: 14 residues. The CDR3 here is CASSEGSGTDTQYF. CDR3 nucleotide sequence: TGCGCCAGCTCTGAGGGGAGCGGAACAGATACGCAGTATTTT.